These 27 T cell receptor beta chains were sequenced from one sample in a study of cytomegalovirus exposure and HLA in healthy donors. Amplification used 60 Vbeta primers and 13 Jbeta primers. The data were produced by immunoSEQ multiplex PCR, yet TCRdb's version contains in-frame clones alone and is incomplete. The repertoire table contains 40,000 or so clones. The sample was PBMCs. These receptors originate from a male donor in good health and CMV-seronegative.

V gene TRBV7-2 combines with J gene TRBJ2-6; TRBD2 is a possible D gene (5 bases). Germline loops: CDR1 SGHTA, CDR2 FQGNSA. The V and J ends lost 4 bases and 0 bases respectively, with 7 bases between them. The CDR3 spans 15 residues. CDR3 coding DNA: TGTGCCAGCAGCTCACGGGGCTCTGGGGCCAACGTCCTGACTTTC. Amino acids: CASSSRGSGANVLTF.

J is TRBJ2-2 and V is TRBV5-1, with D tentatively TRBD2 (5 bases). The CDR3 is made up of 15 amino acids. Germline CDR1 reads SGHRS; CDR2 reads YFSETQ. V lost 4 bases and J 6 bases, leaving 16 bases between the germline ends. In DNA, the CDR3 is TGCGCCAGCAGCCGTAGACGAGAAGCGGCCGGGGAGCTGTTTTTT. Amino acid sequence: CASSRRREAAGELFF.

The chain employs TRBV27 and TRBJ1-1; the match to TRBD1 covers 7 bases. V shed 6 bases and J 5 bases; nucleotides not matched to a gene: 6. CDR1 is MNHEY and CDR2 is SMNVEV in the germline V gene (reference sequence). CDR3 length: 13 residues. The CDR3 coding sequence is TGTGCCAGCAGACTAGACAGGGATACTGAAGCTTTCTTT. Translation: CASRLDRDTEAFF.

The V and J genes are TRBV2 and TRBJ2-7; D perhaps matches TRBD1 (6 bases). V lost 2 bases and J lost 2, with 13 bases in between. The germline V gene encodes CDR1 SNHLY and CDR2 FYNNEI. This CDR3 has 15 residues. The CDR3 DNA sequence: TGTGCCAGCAGTGAAATTCCGGACAGTGCCTACGAGCAGTACTTC. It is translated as CASSEIPDSAYEQYF.

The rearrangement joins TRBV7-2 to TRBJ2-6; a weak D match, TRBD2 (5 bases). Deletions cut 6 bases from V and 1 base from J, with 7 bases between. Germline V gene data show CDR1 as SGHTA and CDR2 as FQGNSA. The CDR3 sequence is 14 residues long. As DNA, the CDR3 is TGTGCCAGCAGGCGGGCGTCTGGGGCCAACGTCCTGACTTTC. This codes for CASRRASGANVLTF. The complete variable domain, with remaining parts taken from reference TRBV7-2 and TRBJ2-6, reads GAGVSQSPSNKVTEKGKDVELRCDPISGHTALYWYRQSLGQGLEFLIYFQGNSAPDKSGLPSDRFSAERTGGSVSTLTIQRTQQEDSAVYLCASRRASGANVLTFGAGSRLTVL.

CDR3 bases: TGTGCCAGCAGCCCAGATAACATTCAGTACTTC. Translation gives CASSPDNIQYF. The chain combines TRBV7-9 with TRBJ2-4; D is unresolved. In germline, CDR1 is SEHNR, CDR2 FQNEAQ (reference sequence). Trimming shortened V by 5 bases and J by 7 bases, and 6 bases separated the two germline ends. This CDR3 contains 11 residues. Full variable domain (remainder filled in from reference TRBV7-9 and TRBJ2-4): DTGVSQNPRHKITKRGQNVTFRCDPISEHNRLYWYRQTLGQGPEFLTYFQNEAQLEKSRLLSDRFSAERPKGSFSTLEIQRTEQGDSAMYLCASSPDNIQYFGAGTRLSVL.

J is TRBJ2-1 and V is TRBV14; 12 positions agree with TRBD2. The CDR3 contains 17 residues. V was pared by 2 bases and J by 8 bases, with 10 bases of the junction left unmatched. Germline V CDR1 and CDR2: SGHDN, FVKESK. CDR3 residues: CASSQTLLAGGSDEQFF. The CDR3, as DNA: TGTGCCAGCAGCCAAACACTACTAGCGGGGGGTAGCGATGAGCAGTTCTTC.

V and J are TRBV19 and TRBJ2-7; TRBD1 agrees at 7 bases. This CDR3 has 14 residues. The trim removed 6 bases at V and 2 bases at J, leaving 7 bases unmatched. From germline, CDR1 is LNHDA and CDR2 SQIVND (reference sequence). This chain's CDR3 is CASSLTGATYEQYF. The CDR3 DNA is TGTGCCAGTAGCCTCACAGGGGCCACCTACGAGCAGTACTTC.

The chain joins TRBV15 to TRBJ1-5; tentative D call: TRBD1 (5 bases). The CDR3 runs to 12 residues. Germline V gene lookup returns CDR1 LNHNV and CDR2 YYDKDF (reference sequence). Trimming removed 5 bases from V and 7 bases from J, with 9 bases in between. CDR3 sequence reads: CATSWRQQPQHF. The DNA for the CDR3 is TGTGCCACCAGCTGGAGACAGCAGCCCCAGCATTTT.

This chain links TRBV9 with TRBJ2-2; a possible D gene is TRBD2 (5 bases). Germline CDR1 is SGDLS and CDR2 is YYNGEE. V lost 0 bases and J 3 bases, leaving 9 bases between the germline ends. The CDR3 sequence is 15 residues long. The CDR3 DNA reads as TGTGCCAGCAGCGTAGGAGGGCAGGACACCGGGGAGCTGTTTTTT. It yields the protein CASSVGGQDTGELFF.

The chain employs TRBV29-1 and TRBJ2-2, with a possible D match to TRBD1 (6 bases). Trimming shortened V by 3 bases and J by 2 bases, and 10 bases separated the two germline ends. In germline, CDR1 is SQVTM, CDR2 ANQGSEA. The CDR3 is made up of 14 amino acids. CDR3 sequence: CSVETGTNTGELFF. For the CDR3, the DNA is TGCAGCGTTGAGACAGGCACAAACACCGGGGAGCTGTTTTTT.

DNA for the CDR3: TGTGCCAGCAGTGAAGGGGACAGGGACTACGAGCAGTACTTC. Translated, it gives CASSEGDRDYEQYF. V and J are TRBV6-1 and TRBJ2-7, with 9 bases that match TRBD1. Looked up from germline, CDR1 is MNHNS and CDR2 is SASEGT. J was trimmed by 3 bases and V by 1 base; bases with no gene match: 1. There are 14 residues in the CDR3.

The CDR3 reads CASNRDTEAFF. The CDR3 DNA follows: TGTGCCAGCAATCGGGATACCGAAGCTTTCTTT. This rearrangement joins TRBV6-1 to TRBJ1-1, with D hard to call. The CDR3 is 11 amino acids. The V end lost 7 bases, the J end lost 8 bases, and 11 bases lay between the germline ends. Germline V gene sequence: CDR1 MNHNS, CDR2 SASEGT.

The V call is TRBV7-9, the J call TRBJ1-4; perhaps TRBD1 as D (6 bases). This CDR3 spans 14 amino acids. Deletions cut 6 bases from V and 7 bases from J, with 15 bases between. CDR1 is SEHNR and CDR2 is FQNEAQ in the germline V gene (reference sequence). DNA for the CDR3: TGTGCCAGCAGTGACAACAGGGAAAGTGAAAAACTGTTTTTT. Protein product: CASSDNRESEKLFF.

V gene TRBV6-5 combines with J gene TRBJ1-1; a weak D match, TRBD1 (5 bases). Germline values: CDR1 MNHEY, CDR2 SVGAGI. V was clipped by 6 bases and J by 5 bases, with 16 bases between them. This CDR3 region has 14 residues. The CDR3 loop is CASSWGGRGTEAFF. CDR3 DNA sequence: TGTGCCAGCAGCTGGGGGGGGAGAGGGACTGAAGCTTTCTTT.

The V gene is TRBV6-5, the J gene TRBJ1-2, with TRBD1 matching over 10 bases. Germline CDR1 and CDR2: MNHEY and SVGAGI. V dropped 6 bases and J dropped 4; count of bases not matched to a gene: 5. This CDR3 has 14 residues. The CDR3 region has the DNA TGTGCCAGCAGCGGACAGGGGGGGGTCTATGGCTACACCTTC. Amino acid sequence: CASSGQGGVYGYTF.

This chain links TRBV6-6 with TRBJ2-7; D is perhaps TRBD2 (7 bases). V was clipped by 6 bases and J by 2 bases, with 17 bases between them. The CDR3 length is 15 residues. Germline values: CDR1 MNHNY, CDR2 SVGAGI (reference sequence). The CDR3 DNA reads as TGTGCCAGCAGCATCCGAGGGGGGGGGCCCTACGAGCAGTACTTC. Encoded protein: CASSIRGGGPYEQYF.

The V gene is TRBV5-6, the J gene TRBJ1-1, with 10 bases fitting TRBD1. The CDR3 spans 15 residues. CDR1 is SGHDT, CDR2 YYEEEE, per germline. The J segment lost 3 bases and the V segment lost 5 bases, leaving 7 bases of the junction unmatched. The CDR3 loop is CASRGGQGRDTEAFF. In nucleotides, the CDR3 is TGTGCCAGCAGGGGGGGACAGGGGCGGGACACTGAAGCTTTCTTT. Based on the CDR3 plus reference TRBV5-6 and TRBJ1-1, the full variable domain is DAGVTQSPTHLIKTRGQQVTLRCSPKSGHDTVSWYQQALGQGPQFIFQYYEEEERQRGNFPDRFSGHQFPNYSSELNVNALLLGDSALYLCASRGGQGRDTEAFFGQGTRLTVV.

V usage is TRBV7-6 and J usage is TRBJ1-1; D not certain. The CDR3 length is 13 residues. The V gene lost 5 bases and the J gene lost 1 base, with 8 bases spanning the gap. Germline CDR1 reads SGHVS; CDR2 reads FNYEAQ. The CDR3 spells CASSLYGNTEAFF. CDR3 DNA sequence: TGTGCCAGCAGCCTATATGGGAACACTGAAGCTTTCTTT.

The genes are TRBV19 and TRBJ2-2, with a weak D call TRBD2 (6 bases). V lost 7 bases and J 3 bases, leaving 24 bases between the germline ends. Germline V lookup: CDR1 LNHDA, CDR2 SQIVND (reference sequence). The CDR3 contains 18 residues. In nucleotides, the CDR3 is TGTGCCAGTACCCTCCGGGGGAGAAGAACTTGGGACACCGGGGAGCTGTTTTTT. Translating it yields CASTLRGRRTWDTGELFF. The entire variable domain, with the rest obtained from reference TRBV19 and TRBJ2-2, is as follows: DGGITQSPKYLFRKEGQNVTLSCEQNLNHDAMYWYRQDPGQGLRLIYYSQIVNDFQKGDIAEGYSVSREKKESFPLTVTSAQKNPTAFYLCASTLRGRRTWDTGELFFGEGSRLTVL.

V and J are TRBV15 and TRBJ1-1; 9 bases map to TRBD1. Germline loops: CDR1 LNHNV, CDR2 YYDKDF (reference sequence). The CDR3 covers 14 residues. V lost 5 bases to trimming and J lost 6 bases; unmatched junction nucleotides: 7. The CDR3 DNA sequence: TGTGCCACCAGCGGACAGGGGAGGCTATCTGAAGCTTTCTTT. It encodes CATSGQGRLSEAFF.

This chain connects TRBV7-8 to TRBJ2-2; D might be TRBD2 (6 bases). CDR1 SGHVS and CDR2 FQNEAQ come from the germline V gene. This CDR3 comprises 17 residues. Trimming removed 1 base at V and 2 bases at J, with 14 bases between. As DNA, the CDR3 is TGTGCCAGCAGCTTAGTGGCCGGGGGACTTAACACCGGGGAGCTGTTTTTT. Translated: CASSLVAGGLNTGELFF.

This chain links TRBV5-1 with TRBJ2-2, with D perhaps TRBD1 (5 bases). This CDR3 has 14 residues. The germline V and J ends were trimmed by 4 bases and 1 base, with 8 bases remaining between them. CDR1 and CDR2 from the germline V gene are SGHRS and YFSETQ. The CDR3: CASSPTENTGELFF. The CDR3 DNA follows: TGCGCCAGCAGCCCGACAGAGAACACCGGGGAGCTGTTTTTT. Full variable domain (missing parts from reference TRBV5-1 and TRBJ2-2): KAGVTQTPRYLIKTRGQQVTLSCSPISGHRSVSWYQQTPGQGLQFLFEYFSETQRNKGNFPGRFSGRQFSNSRSEMNVSTLELGDSALYLCASSPTENTGELFFGEGSRLTVL.

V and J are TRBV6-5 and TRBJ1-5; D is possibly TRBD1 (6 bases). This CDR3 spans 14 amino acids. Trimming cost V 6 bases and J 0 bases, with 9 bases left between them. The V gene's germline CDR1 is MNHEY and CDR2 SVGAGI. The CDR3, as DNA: TGTGCCAGCAGGGCACAGGGTAGCAATCAGCCCCAGCATTTT. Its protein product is CASRAQGSNQPQHF.

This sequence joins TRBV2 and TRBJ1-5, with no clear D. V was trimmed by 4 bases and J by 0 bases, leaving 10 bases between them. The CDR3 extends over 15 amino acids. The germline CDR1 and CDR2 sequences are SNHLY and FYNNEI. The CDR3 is CASSVSSYSNQPQHF. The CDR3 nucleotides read TGTGCCAGCAGTGTGAGTAGTTATAGCAATCAGCCCCAGCATTTT.

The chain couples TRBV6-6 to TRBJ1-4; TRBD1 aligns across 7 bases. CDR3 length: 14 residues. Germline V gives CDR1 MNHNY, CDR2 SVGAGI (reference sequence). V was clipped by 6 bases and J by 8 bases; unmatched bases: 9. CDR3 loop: CASSTLDRAEKLFF. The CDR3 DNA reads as TGTGCCAGCAGCACTCTAGACAGGGCCGAAAAACTGTTTTTT.

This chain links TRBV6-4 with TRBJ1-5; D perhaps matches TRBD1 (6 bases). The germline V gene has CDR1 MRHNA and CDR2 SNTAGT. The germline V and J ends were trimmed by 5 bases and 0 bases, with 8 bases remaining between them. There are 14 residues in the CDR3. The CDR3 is CASSPDSSNQPQHF. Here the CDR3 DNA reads TGTGCCAGCAGTCCGGACAGTAGCAATCAGCCCCAGCATTTT.